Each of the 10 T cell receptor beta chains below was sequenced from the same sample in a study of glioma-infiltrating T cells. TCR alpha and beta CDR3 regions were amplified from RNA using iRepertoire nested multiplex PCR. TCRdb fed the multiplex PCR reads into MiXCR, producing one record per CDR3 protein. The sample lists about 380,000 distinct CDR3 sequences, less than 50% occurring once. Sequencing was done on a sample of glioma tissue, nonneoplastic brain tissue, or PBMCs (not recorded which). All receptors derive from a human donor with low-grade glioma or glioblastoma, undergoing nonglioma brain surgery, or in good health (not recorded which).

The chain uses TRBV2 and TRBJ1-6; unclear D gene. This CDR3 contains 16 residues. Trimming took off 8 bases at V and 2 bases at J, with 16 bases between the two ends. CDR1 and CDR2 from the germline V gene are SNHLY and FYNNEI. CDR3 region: CASREYGSAYNSPLHF. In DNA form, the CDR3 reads TGTGCCAGCCGGGAATATGGGTCCGCCTATAATTCACCCCTCCACTTT.

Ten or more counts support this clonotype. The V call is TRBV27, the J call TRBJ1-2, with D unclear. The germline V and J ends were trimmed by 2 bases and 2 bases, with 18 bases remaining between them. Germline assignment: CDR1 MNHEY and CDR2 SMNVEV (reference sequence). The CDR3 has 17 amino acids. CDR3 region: CASSLASAPSSNYGYTF. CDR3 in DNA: TGTGCCAGCAGTTTAGCCTCGGCACCTTCCTCAAACTATGGCTACACCTTC.

The CDR3 coding sequence is TGTGCCAGCAGCCACCGGACTAGCGGGGGATACGAGCAGTACTTC. Protein sequence: CASSHRTSGGYEQYF. J is TRBJ2-7 and V is TRBV3-1; 13 bases map to TRBD2. Germline V lookup: CDR1 LGHDT, CDR2 YNNKEL (reference sequence). The CDR3 loop spans 15 amino acids. Trimming cost V 3 bases and J 4 bases; bases outside gene matches: 3.

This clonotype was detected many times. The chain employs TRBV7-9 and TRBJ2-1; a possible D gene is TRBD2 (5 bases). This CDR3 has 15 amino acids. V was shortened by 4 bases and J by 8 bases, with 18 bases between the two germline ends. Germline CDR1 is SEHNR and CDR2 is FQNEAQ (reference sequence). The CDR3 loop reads CASSSRLEARDEQFF. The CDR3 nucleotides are TGTGCCAGCAGCTCGCGACTGGAGGCTAGGGATGAGCAGTTCTTC.

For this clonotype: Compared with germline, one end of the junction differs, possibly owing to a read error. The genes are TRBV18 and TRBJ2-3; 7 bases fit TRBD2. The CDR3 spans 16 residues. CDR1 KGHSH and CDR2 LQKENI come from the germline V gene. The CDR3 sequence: CVSSPMASGGTDTQYF. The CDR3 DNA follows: TGTGTCAGCTCACCAATGGCAAGCGGGGGCACAGATACGCAGTATTTT.

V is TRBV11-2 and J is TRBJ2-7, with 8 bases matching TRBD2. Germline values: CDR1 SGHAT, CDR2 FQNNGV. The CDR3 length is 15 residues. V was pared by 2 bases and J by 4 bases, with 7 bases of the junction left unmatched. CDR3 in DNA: TGTGCCAGCAGCTTACTCCGAGCTAGCGGGTACGAGCAGTACTTC. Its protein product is CASSLLRASGYEQYF.

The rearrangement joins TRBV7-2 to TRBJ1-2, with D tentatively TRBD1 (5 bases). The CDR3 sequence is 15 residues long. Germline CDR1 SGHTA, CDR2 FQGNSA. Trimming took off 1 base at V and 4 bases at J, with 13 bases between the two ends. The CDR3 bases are TGTGCCAGCAGCTTAGTTCCCAGGGACCCCTATGGCTACACCTTC. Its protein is CASSLVPRDPYGYTF.

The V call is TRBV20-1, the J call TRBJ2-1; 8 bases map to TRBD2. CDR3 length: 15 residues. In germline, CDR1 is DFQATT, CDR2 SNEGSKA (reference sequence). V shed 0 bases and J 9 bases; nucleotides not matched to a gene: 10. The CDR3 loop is CSARDYGREGGEQFF. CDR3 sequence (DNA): TGCAGTGCTAGAGATTACGGGAGGGAGGGGGGTGAGCAGTTCTTC.

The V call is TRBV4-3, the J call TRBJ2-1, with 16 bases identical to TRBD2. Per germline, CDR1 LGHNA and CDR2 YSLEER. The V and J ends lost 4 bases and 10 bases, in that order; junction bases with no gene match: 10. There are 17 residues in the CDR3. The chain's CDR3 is CASSPSLGTSGRGEQFF. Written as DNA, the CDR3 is TGCGCCAGCAGCCCTAGCTTGGGGACTAGCGGGAGGGGGGAGCAGTTCTTC.

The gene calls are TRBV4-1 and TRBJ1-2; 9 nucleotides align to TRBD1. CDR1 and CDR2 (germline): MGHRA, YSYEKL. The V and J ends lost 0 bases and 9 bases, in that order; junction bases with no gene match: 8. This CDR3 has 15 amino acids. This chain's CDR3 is CASSQEGQGTASYTF. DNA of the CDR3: TGCGCCAGCAGCCAAGAGGGACAGGGAACAGCTAGCTACACCTTC.